This T cell receptor (beta chain) came from a study of blood T cell repertoires in COVID-19. At the level of the study: The origin of the acute and convalescent COVID-19 samples was the United States, Italy and Spain. PBMCs, B-cell-depleted T cells, or T cells were the source of the cDNA or gDNA that made up the material.

The CDR3 consists of 14 residues. V trimming: 2 bases; J trimming: 5 bases; junction bases outside the gene matches: 2. Germline V CDR1 and CDR2: GTSNPN, SVGIG (reference sequence). Methods used by the authors: Cell counts per sample came from amplifying reference gene primers. Data came from immunoSEQ multiplex PCR; TCRdb stores just in-frame clones and leaves some out. The D gene and trimming were derived from the DNA, and the V and J assignments and clone size from that table. Among some 340,000 clones listed, approximately 82% were seen once. Input material: peripheral blood. This receptor was identified in a man aged 30 to 45 with active or convalescent COVID-19. V usage is TRBV30 and J usage is TRBJ2-5; 13 nucleotides agree with TRBD2. CDR3 DNA sequence: TGTGCCTGGAGTTTGGGACTAGCGGGGGAGACCCAGTACTTC. It encodes CAWSLGLAGETQYF.